These 30 T cell receptor beta chains came from one sample sequenced in a study of cytomegalovirus exposure and HLA in healthy donors. The study ran its PCR with 60 Vbeta and 13 Jbeta primers. Assay: immunoSEQ multiplex PCR; the TCRdb copy retains only in-frame clones and omits some. The sample gives around 95,000 clones, 78% of which show up once; about 4% is in the top ten. The sample comprised PBMCs. These receptors all come from a middle-aged woman in good health and CMV-seropositive.

The chain has TRBV5-1 and TRBJ2-3; TRBD1 matches 9 bases. Germline V CDR1 and CDR2: SGHRS, YFSETQ. This CDR3 is 15 amino acids long. V shed 4 bases and J 4 bases; nucleotides not matched to a gene: 7. In DNA, the CDR3 is TGCGCCAGCAGCGAAGGACAGGGGAGGGCAGATACGCAGTATTTT. This gives the protein CASSEGQGRADTQYF.

J is TRBJ2-5 and V is TRBV12-5, with D possibly matching TRBD1 (6 bases). Between the trimmed V and J ends, which lost 1 base and 2 bases, there was a span of 11 bases. Germline V gene lookup returns CDR1 LGHNT and CDR2 FRNRAP. CDR3 size: 15 residues. DNA of the CDR3: TGTGCTAGTGGTTTGGGCCGGGACAAACAAGAGACCCAGTACTTC. Translation gives CASGLGRDKQETQYF.

The J gene is TRBJ2-1, the V gene TRBV5-1, with TRBD2 matching 9 bases. The germline gives CDR1 SGHRS, CDR2 YFSETQ. The CDR3 totals 15 residues. The V gene end was trimmed by 3 bases and the J gene end by 1 base; junction bases not matched to a gene: 2. The CDR3 is CASSSSGTSYNEQFF. In DNA, the CDR3 is TGCGCCAGCAGCTCTAGCGGGACTTCCTACAATGAGCAGTTCTTC.

This chain links TRBV6-5 with TRBJ2-7; D may be TRBD1 (5 bases). Germline CDR1 is MNHEY and CDR2 is SVGAGI. The V gene lost 5 bases and the J gene lost 3 bases, with 8 bases spanning the gap. This CDR3 comprises 12 residues. CDR3 nucleotide sequence: TGTGCCAGCAGTCGAGACAGCTACGAGCAGTACTTC. This codes for CASSRDSYEQYF.

The V and J genes are TRBV30 and TRBJ1-1; possible D gene TRBD1, 6 bases. The CDR3 loop spans 13 amino acids. The V gene's germline CDR1 is GTSNPN and CDR2 SVGIG (reference sequence). V lost 3 bases, J lost 10 bases, and 18 bases lay in between. The CDR3 nucleotides read TGTGCCTGGAGAACAGGGAGTGGGTCAGGAGCTTTCTTT. Amino acid sequence: CAWRTGSGSGAFF.

The chain couples TRBV6-6 to TRBJ2-1; 10 nucleotides line up with TRBD1. With 5 bases clipped from V and 6 bases from J, the junction kept 4 bases outside the gene matches. This CDR3 has 14 amino acids. Germline V gene lookup returns CDR1 MNHNY and CDR2 SVGAGI (reference sequence). The CDR3 DNA follows: TGTGCCAGCAGTCCCGGGACAGGGGCCAATGAGCAGTTCTTC. Residues: CASSPGTGANEQFF.

V and J are TRBV19 and TRBJ2-2; D possibly corresponds to TRBD1 (5 bases). CDR1 and CDR2 from the germline V gene are LNHDA and SQIVND (reference sequence). This CDR3 region has 15 residues. Trimming took 3 bases from V and 4 from J, leaving 12 bases between them. The CDR3 loop is CASSISQGSTGELFF. In nucleotides, the CDR3 is TGTGCCAGTAGTATTAGTCAGGGAAGCACCGGGGAGCTGTTTTTT.

The chain has TRBV19 and TRBJ1-2; 8 bases map to TRBD1. CDR3 length equals 17 residues. The J segment lost 4 bases and the V segment lost 6 bases, leaving 16 bases of the junction unmatched. Germline V gene lookup returns CDR1 LNHDA and CDR2 SQIVND (reference sequence). CDR3 bases: TGTGCCAGTAGACCTGGCGCAGGGGGCGCTTCGGGCTATGGCTACACCTTC. Its translation is CASRPGAGGASGYGYTF.

The rearrangement uses TRBV29-1 and TRBJ1-1; maybe TRBD1 (5 bases). This CDR3 is 13 amino acids long. The germline V and J ends were trimmed by 5 bases and 3 bases, with 13 bases remaining between them. Germline assignment: CDR1 SQVTM and CDR2 ANQGSEA. Here the CDR3 reads CSVWVRADTEAFF. DNA for the CDR3: TGCAGCGTTTGGGTCAGGGCGGACACTGAAGCTTTCTTT.

The CDR3 DNA follows: TGTGCCAGCAGCCTTAGCGGGAGTTGGGGGGAGACCCAGTACTTC. Translating gives CASSLSGSWGETQYF. V usage is TRBV7-9 and J usage is TRBJ2-5, with 9 bases aligning to TRBD2. CDR1 and CDR2 from the germline V gene are SEHNR and FQNEAQ (reference sequence). The CDR3 loop spans 15 amino acids. Trimming at V came to 5 bases and at J to 5 bases, leaving 9 bases not matched to a gene.

The V and J genes are TRBV7-2 and TRBJ1-5; 7 positions agree with TRBD1. The germline V gene encodes CDR1 SGHTA and CDR2 FQGNSA. V trimming: 3 bases; J trimming: 5 bases; junction bases outside the gene matches: 4. The CDR3 has 14 amino acids. DNA of the CDR3: TGTGCCAGCAGCTTTGGGGACAGAGATCAGCCCCAGCATTTT. Translation gives CASSFGDRDQPQHF.

The chain carries TRBV6-6 and TRBJ2-5; 8 positions match TRBD2. TRBJ2-7 explains the end of the DNA better; the J call may be wrong. The CDR3 length is 15 residues. The germline CDR1 and CDR2 sequences are MNHNY and SVGAGI (reference sequence). In nucleotides, the CDR3 is TGTGCCAGCAGCCGGGGGGGGAACAGTGGCTACGAGCAGTACTTC. As protein: CASSRGGNSGYEQYF.

The rearrangement links TRBV6-1 to TRBJ2-2; 8 bases line up with TRBD1. V lost 5 bases to trimming and J lost 6 bases; unmatched junction nucleotides: 8. Germline-derived CDR1 and CDR2 are MNHNS and SASEGT. The CDR3 is made up of 15 amino acids. This CDR3 is CASSPQGAVAGELFF. CDR3 coding DNA: TGTGCCAGCAGTCCCCAGGGGGCTGTAGCCGGGGAGCTGTTTTTT.

On this clone: In the same sample, other DNA sequences code for this CDR3. The rearrangement links TRBV4-1 to TRBJ2-3; D is perhaps TRBD1 (7 bases). V shed 1 base and J shed 1 base, with 15 bases lying between them. The CDR3 is 17 residues long. Germline V gene sequence: CDR1 MGHRA, CDR2 YSYEKL. CDR3 sequence (DNA): TGCGCCAGCAGCCAAGGGGGGGCAGGGGGAGGCACAGATACGCAGTATTTT. The encoded protein is CASSQGGAGGGTDTQYF.

V is TRBV13 and J is TRBJ1-1, with D perhaps TRBD1 (6 bases). Trimming took 4 bases from V and 8 from J, leaving 17 bases between them. The germline V gene has CDR1 PRHDT and CDR2 FYEKMQ (reference sequence). CDR3 length: 14 residues. CDR3 DNA: TGTGCCAGCAGCTCCTTTACCCGCAGGGGAGAAGCTTTCTTT. Translating gives CASSSFTRRGEAFF.

This sequence joins TRBV4-1 and TRBJ2-3; 9 nucleotides match TRBD2. The CDR3 contains 17 residues. CDR1 is MGHRA, CDR2 YSYEKL, per germline. V shed 1 base, J shed 7 bases, and the junction held 12 bases outside the gene matches. CDR3 nucleotide sequence: TGCGCCAGCAGCCAAGGACCGGTTAGCGGGAGTTGGAATACGCAGTATTTT. It specifies CASSQGPVSGSWNTQYF.

The chain couples TRBV4-1 to TRBJ2-5, with TRBD1 matching 8 bases. There are 14 residues in the CDR3. The germline V gene encodes CDR1 MGHRA and CDR2 YSYEKL. V shed 4 bases and J 5 bases; nucleotides not matched to a gene: 6. The CDR3 loop reads CASSPSRGLETQYF. Written as DNA, the CDR3 is TGCGCCAGCAGCCCCTCCAGGGGGCTGGAGACCCAGTACTTC.

The chain employs TRBV10-1 and TRBJ2-6, with D possibly matching TRBD2 (5 bases). V was trimmed by 4 bases and J by 3 bases, leaving 10 bases between them. Per the germline V gene, CDR1 is WNHNN and CDR2 is SYGVQD (reference sequence). The CDR3 has 15 amino acids. The CDR3 DNA follows: TGCGCCAGCAGTGCTTCGGGGAGTGGGGCCAACGTCCTGACTTTC. Its translation is CASSASGSGANVLTF.

The chain carries TRBV30 and TRBJ2-5; perhaps TRBD1 as D (6 bases). CDR3 length equals 14 residues. Between the trimmed V and J ends, which lost 7 bases and 4 bases, there was a span of 19 bases. CDR1 is GTSNPN, CDR2 SVGIG, per germline (reference sequence). The CDR3 region is CALQQGGEPETQYF. DNA for the CDR3: TGTGCCTTGCAACAGGGTGGGGAGCCAGAGACCCAGTACTTC.

This chain uses TRBV9 with TRBJ2-3; perhaps TRBD1 as D (7 bases). This CDR3 is built from 20 residues. CDR1 is SGDLS, CDR2 YYNGEE, per germline. Trimming left V 1 base short and J 0 bases short, with 24 bases between. CDR3 region: CASSVRPSTSEGASTDTQYF. Here the CDR3 DNA reads TGTGCCAGCAGCGTAAGGCCCTCCACCTCGGAGGGGGCCAGCACAGATACGCAGTATTTT.

In nucleotides, the CDR3 is TGTGCCAGCAGTCCTTTAGCGGGAGCTCGGTACGAGCAGTACTTC. Encoded protein: CASSPLAGARYEQYF. V gene TRBV28 combines with J gene TRBJ2-7; 9 nucleotides line up with TRBD2. This CDR3 is built from 15 residues. CDR1 is MDHEN and CDR2 is SYDVKM in the germline V gene. V trimming: 5 bases; J trimming: 4 bases; junction bases outside the gene matches: 9.

The chain employs TRBV15 and TRBJ2-7, with 8 nucleotides matching TRBD2. J gave up 0 bases and V 2 bases, and 3 bases lay outside the gene matches. Per germline, CDR1 LNHNV and CDR2 YYDKDF (reference sequence). This CDR3 contains 15 residues. The CDR3 region is CATSRPSGLSYEQYF. CDR3 sequence (DNA): TGTGCCACCAGCAGACCTAGCGGGCTCTCCTACGAGCAGTACTTC.

The chain carries TRBV5-1 and TRBJ1-1; no definite D call. CDR1 and CDR2 from the germline V gene are SGHRS and YFSETQ. This CDR3 is 13 amino acids long. V was cut by 1 base and J by 3 bases, with 7 bases left in between. The CDR3 nucleotides are TGCGCCAGCAGCTTGCGTAGTGACACTGAAGCTTTCTTT. This codes for CASSLRSDTEAFF. The full variable domain, completed using reference TRBV5-1 and TRBJ1-1, is KAGVTQTPRYLIKTRGQQVTLSCSPISGHRSVSWYQQTPGQGLQFLFEYFSETQRNKGNFPGRFSGRQFSNSRSEMNVSTLELGDSALYLCASSLRSDTEAFFGQGTRLTVV.

The chain uses TRBV9 and TRBJ2-3; D may be TRBD2 (5 bases). The CDR3 contains 15 residues. V lost 0 bases, J lost 5 bases, and 13 bases lay in between. Germline loops: CDR1 SGDLS, CDR2 YYNGEE. This chain's CDR3 is CASSVGASTKDTQYF. The CDR3 region has the DNA TGTGCCAGCAGCGTAGGAGCTAGCACGAAAGATACGCAGTATTTT.

The rearrangement links TRBV12-5 to TRBJ2-7; TRBD1 aligns across 7 bases. Trimming took 1 base from V and 4 from J; bases not matched to a gene: 7. From germline, CDR1 is LGHNT and CDR2 FRNRAP. The CDR3 loop spans 15 amino acids. CDR3 coding DNA: TGTGCTAGTGGTTTGGACCCGACAGGGCCGTACGAGCAGTACTTC. Amino acids: CASGLDPTGPYEQYF.

The gene calls are TRBV28 and TRBJ1-2; D is possibly TRBD1 (6 bases). This CDR3 has 15 amino acids. Germline CDR1 MDHEN, CDR2 SYDVKM. Between the trimmed V and J ends, which lost 3 bases and 4 bases, there was a span of 15 bases. CDR3 coding DNA: TGTGCCAGCAGTTTCCAACGGGGGGCCGTCTATGGCTACACCTTC. Its protein product is CASSFQRGAVYGYTF.

The V call is TRBV11-3, the J call TRBJ2-7; 7 bases map to TRBD1. The CDR3 runs 14 residues. Germline lookup yields CDR1 SGHNT and CDR2 YENEEA. The V and J ends lost 3 bases and 3 bases, in that order; junction bases with no gene match: 5. CDR3 DNA sequence: TGTGCCAGCAGCTTGTTCTGGGACAGCTACGAGCAGTACTTC. Amino acid sequence: CASSLFWDSYEQYF.

CDR3: CASTYTGTGGAYGYTF. The CDR3 coding sequence is TGTGCCAGTACCTATACCGGGACAGGGGGCGCCTATGGCTACACCTTC. The chain combines TRBV19 with TRBJ1-2, with 12 bases aligning to TRBD1. The CDR3 has 16 amino acids. Per germline, CDR1 LNHDA and CDR2 SQIVND (reference sequence). J was trimmed by 4 bases and V by 7 bases; bases with no gene match: 10.

The rearrangement uses TRBV7-2 and TRBJ2-3; TRBD2 agrees at 9 bases. Per germline, CDR1 SGHTA and CDR2 FQGNSA. The CDR3 has 18 residues. V shed 2 bases, J shed 0 bases, and the junction held 9 bases outside the gene matches. CDR3 in amino acids: CASSLRQIAGVSTDTQYF. In nucleotides, the CDR3 is TGTGCCAGCAGCTTACGGCAGATAGCGGGAGTGAGCACAGATACGCAGTATTTT.

The J gene is TRBJ2-3, the V gene TRBV4-2; 7 positions agree with TRBD1. CDR3 size: 17 residues. Germline CDR1 is LGHNA and CDR2 is YNFKEQ. With 0 bases clipped from V and 2 bases from J, the junction kept 8 bases outside the gene matches. This CDR3 is CASSQESRDSFTDTQYF. The CDR3 bases are TGTGCCAGCAGCCAAGAGTCGAGGGACAGTTTCACAGATACGCAGTATTTT.